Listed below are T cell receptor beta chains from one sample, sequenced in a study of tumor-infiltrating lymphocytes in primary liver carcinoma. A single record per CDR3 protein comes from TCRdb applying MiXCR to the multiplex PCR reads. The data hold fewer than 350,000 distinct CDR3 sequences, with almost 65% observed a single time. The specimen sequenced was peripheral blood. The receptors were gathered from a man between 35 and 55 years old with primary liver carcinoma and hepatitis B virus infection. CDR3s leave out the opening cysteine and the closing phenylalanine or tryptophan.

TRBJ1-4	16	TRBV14	ASSLRTGGRPDPEKLF
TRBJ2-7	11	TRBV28	ASNDPRNYEQY
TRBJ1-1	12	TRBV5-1	ASTPGGTLTEAF
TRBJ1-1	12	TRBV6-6	ASSYASGDTEAF
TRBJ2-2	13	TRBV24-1	DTSDFRHNTGELF
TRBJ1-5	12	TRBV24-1	ATSDGRGLQPQH
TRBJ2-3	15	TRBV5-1	ASSLGLGDRWADTQY
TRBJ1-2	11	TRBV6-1	ACSEGGHYGYT
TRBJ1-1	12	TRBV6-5	ASGRDLMNTEAF
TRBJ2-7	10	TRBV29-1	SITSSSYEQY
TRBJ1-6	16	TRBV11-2	ASSLTGGYGSYNSPLH
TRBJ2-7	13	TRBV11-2	ASSLAGSGEYEQY
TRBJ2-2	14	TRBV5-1	ASSTGGGRDTGELF
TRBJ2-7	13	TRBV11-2	TSGLGGLFSDEQY
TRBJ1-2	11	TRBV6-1	ASSVQGGYGYT
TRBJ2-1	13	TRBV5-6	ASSLGRLDYNEQF
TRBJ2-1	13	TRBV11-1	ASSLSGSVYNEQF